This T cell receptor (beta chain) was observed in a study of cytomegalovirus exposure and HLA in healthy donors. It was healthy bone marrow donors who served as donors. Primers for the PCR totalled 60 Vbeta and 13 Jbeta. Original processing methods: Roughly 11 million shared chains were among around 80 million unique TCR beta chains counted in a later analysis. This table comes from immunoSEQ multiplex PCR, and its TCRdb copy is limited to in-frame clones, with some not included. For V, J and clone size, that table is used; D and trimming come from the DNA. The table includes 95,000 to 110,000 clones, roughly 76% detected once. The CDR3 sequence is 13 residues long. V shed 7 bases and J shed 2 bases, with 11 bases lying between them. From germline, CDR1 is SGHDT and CDR2 YYEEEE. Turning to this clone: Its antigen is not identified.

Study conclusions and caveats: Approximately 160 TCR beta chains were listed as cytomegalovirus-associated. Per a prior analysis, the majority of TCR beta V segments were productive roughly 87% or roughly 30% of the time.

The sequenced material came from PBMCs. This clonotype was obtained from a man between 18 and 35 years old in good health and CMV-seronegative. The chain is built from TRBV5-6 and TRBJ2-3; D is ambiguous. The CDR3 region has the DNA TGTGCCAGCGTTTCCCGGGTCACAGATACGCAGTATTTT. Amino acids: CASVSRVTDTQYF.